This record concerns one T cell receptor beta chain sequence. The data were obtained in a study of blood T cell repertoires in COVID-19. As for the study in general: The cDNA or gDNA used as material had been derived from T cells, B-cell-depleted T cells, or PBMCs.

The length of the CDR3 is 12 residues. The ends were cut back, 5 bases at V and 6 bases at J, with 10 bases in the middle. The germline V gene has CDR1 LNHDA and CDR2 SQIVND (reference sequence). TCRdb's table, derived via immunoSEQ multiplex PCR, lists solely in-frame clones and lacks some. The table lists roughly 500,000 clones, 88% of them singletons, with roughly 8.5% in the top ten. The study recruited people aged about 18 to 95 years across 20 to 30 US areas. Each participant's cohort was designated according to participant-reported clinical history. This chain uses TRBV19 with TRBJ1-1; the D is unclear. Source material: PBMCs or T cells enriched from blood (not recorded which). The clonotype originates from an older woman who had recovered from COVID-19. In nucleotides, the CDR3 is TGTGCCAGTAGTTCGCCCCGGTCTGAAGCTTTCTTT. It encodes CASSSPRSEAFF.